These 27 T cell receptor beta chains originate from one sample sequenced in a study of T cells in tuberculosis. Profiling relied on immunoSEQ multiplex PCR, and the TCRdb table lists in-frame clones only, not all of them. The sample yields tens of thousands of clones, roughly 89% seen once. Input material: PBMCs. The receptors stem from a donor aged 10-29 years with latent tuberculosis or without tuberculosis infection.

V is TRBV28 and J is TRBJ2-1; TRBD1 might be the D (5 bases). Trimming took off 3 bases at V and 7 bases at J, with 10 bases between the two ends. Looked up from germline, CDR1 is MDHEN and CDR2 is SYDVKM. The CDR3 totals 13 residues. The CDR3 DNA follows: TGTGCCAGCAGTTTTCACAGGTCGAATGAGCAGTTCTTC. This translates into CASSFHRSNEQFF.

The rearrangement uses TRBV6-5 and TRBJ2-2; D unclear. Trimming took off 2 bases at V and 4 bases at J, with 14 bases between the two ends. The germline V gene encodes CDR1 MNHEY and CDR2 SVGAGI. CDR3 length: 16 residues. In DNA form, the CDR3 reads TGTGCCAGCAGTTACGGGCTTGGCAGGCCCACCGGGGAGCTGTTTTTT. Protein sequence: CASSYGLGRPTGELFF.

The chain is built from TRBV18 and TRBJ1-6, with 8 bases identical to TRBD1. Germline V gene data show CDR1 as KGHSH and CDR2 as LQKENI. The CDR3 length is 15 residues. With V trimmed by 6 bases and J by 7 bases, 8 bases remained unmatched. The CDR3 DNA reads as TGTGCCAGCTCGCCCCAGGGGGCCGACAATTCACCCCTCCACTTT. The encoded protein is CASSPQGADNSPLHF.

This sequence joins TRBV7-2 and TRBJ2-7, with TRBD2 matching over 10 bases. Germline V gene lookup returns CDR1 SGHTA and CDR2 FQGNSA. The CDR3 totals 18 residues. V was pared by 6 bases and J by 7 bases, with 21 bases of the junction left unmatched. Here the CDR3 DNA reads TGTGCCAGCAGAGCCGGGACTAGCGCGGAAGGGCCCGTTTGGGAGCAGTACTTC. It specifies CASRAGTSAEGPVWEQYF.

The V call is TRBV28, the J call TRBJ2-7; weak D call: TRBD1 (6 bases). From germline, CDR1 is MDHEN and CDR2 SYDVKM. The CDR3 totals 14 residues. Trimming took 6 bases from V and 1 from J, leaving 13 bases between them. The CDR3, as DNA: TGTGCCAGCAGACCACAGGGATTTTCCTACGAGCAGTACTTC. It specifies CASRPQGFSYEQYF.

V usage is TRBV6-4 and J usage is TRBJ2-3; TRBD2 might be the D (5 bases). Germline V gene data show CDR1 as MRHNA and CDR2 as SNTAGT. The CDR3 extends over 14 amino acids. Trimming stripped 4 bases from V and 1 base from J, with 9 bases between. CDR3 DNA sequence: TGTGCCAGCAGTGCAGACGGGGGCACAGATACGCAGTATTTT. It yields the protein CASSADGGTDTQYF.

J is TRBJ2-2 and V is TRBV6-5; a weak D match, TRBD1 (6 bases). CDR1 and CDR2 from the germline V gene are MNHEY and SVGAGI. The CDR3 sequence is 13 residues long. Between the trimmed V and J ends, which lost 7 bases and 6 bases, there was a span of 12 bases. DNA of the CDR3: TGTGCCAGCAACGCGGCAGGGGCCGGGGAGCTGTTTTTT. Its protein is CASNAAGAGELFF.

The chain employs TRBV28 and TRBJ2-7; 7 nucleotides agree with TRBD1. Germline values: CDR1 MDHEN, CDR2 SYDVKM. The CDR3 length is 16 residues. V shed 6 bases and J 0 bases; nucleotides not matched to a gene: 11. The CDR3 sequence is CASSPRTGSFSYEQYF. In DNA, the CDR3 is TGTGCCAGCAGCCCTCGGACAGGAAGCTTCTCCTACGAGCAGTACTTC.

The chain couples TRBV7-9 to TRBJ1-5, with D possibly being TRBD1 (5 bases). Trimming stripped 1 base from V and 4 bases from J, with 8 bases between. Germline V gives CDR1 SEHNR, CDR2 FQNEAQ (reference sequence). CDR3 length: 14 amino acids. The CDR3 DNA is TGTGCCAGCAGCTTAGGGAGGGGAAATCAGCCCCAGCATTTT. Translated: CASSLGRGNQPQHF.

The J gene is TRBJ2-5, the V gene TRBV6-5; TRBD2 matches 15 bases. Germline assignment: CDR1 MNHEY and CDR2 SVGAGI. There are 16 residues in the CDR3. Trimming cost V 0 bases and J 4 bases; bases outside gene matches: 0. The CDR3 DNA sequence: TGTGCCAGCAGTTACTCGGGACTAGCGGGGGGAGAGACCCAGTACTTC. This codes for CASSYSGLAGGETQYF.

The CDR3 sequence is CASSPLAGVRETQYF. The CDR3 coding sequence is TGTGCCAGCAGTCCGTTAGCGGGGGTGCGTGAGACCCAGTACTTC. The J gene is TRBJ2-5, the V gene TRBV6-5; 9 positions agree with TRBD2. The CDR3 contains 15 residues. Germline CDR1 reads MNHEY; CDR2 reads SVGAGI. V was clipped by 5 bases and J by 5 bases; unmatched bases: 9.

The V and J genes are TRBV5-1 and TRBJ2-2; 10 positions match TRBD2. The length of the CDR3 is 17 residues. After removal of 4 bases from V and 5 bases from J, the junction contained 11 bases not matched to a gene. Germline CDR1 reads SGHRS; CDR2 reads YFSETQ. The CDR3 region has the DNA TGCGCCAGCAGCGGAAGAAGAGGGACTAGCGAAACCGGGGAGCTGTTTTTT. Amino acids: CASSGRRGTSETGELFF.

V gene TRBV7-9 combines with J gene TRBJ2-7; D gene unclear. This CDR3 is built from 13 residues. CDR1 and CDR2 (germline): SEHNR, FQNEAQ (reference sequence). The V gene lost 5 bases and the J gene lost 4 bases, with 12 bases spanning the gap. CDR3 amino acids: CASSPLSQYEQYF. CDR3 in DNA: TGTGCCAGCAGCCCGCTCTCCCAGTACGAGCAGTACTTC. The full variable domain, rest sourced from reference TRBV7-9 and TRBJ2-7, is DTGVSQNPRHKITKRGQNVTFRCDPISEHNRLYWYRQTLGQGPEFLTYFQNEAQLEKSRLLSDRFSAERPKGSFSTLEIQRTEQGDSAMYLCASSPLSQYEQYFGPGTRLTVT.

This chain joins TRBV5-8 and TRBJ1-3, with 7 bases aligning to TRBD1. V shed 0 bases, J shed 3 bases, and the junction held 6 bases outside the gene matches. This CDR3 has 16 amino acids. In germline, CDR1 is SGHTS, CDR2 YDEGEE. The CDR3 DNA is TGTGCCAGCAGCTTGGGCGGAGGGGGCTTTGGAAACACCATATATTTT. Its translation: CASSLGGGGFGNTIYF. The whole variable domain, remainder taken from reference TRBV5-8 and TRBJ1-3, is EAGVTQSPTHLIKTRGQQATLRCSPISGHTSVYWYQQALGLGLQFLLWYDEGEERNRGNFPPRFSGRQFPNYSSELNVNALELEDSALYLCASSLGGGGFGNTIYFGEGSWLTVV.

This chain uses TRBV11-2 with TRBJ2-1; 10 bases fit TRBD1. Germline trimming cut 0 bases from V and 5 bases from J; bases unmatched to any gene: 7. CDR1 is SGHAT, CDR2 FQNNGV, per germline. The CDR3 runs 17 residues. CDR3 coding DNA: TGTGCCAGCAGCTTAGACAGTTGGGGGACAGGGGACAATGAGCAGTTCTTC. It encodes CASSLDSWGTGDNEQFF.

The chain employs TRBV4-3 and TRBJ1-3; a possible D gene is TRBD1 (6 bases). V was clipped by 0 bases and J by 1 base, with 25 bases between them. Per germline, CDR1 LGHNA and CDR2 YSLEER. The CDR3 is made up of 21 amino acids. The CDR3 nucleotides read TGCGCCAGCAGCCAAGATGGGGAGCGGGACATCACAAGCTCTTCTGGAAACACCATATATTTT. It codes for CASSQDGERDITSSSGNTIYF.

CDR3 protein: CASSLDSLNEQFF. CDR3 nucleotides: TGTGCCAGCAGCCTCGACTCCCTGAATGAGCAGTTCTTC. This sequence joins TRBV9 and TRBJ2-1, with unresolved D. V shed 4 bases and J shed 7 bases, with 12 bases lying between them. CDR1 is SGDLS and CDR2 is YYNGEE in the germline V gene. This CDR3 spans 13 amino acids.

The rearrangement links TRBV9 to TRBJ2-1, with D perhaps matching TRBD2 (7 bases). The V end lost 0 bases, the J end lost 7 bases, and 14 bases lay between the germline ends. CDR1 is SGDLS, CDR2 YYNGEE, per germline. The CDR3 loop spans 15 amino acids. CDR3 in amino acids: CASSVAGAGVNEQFF. CDR3 nucleotide sequence: TGTGCCAGCAGCGTAGCGGGGGCGGGGGTGAATGAGCAGTTCTTC.

The V gene is TRBV5-1, the J gene TRBJ2-7; possible D gene TRBD2, 6 bases. V shed 0 bases and J shed 6 bases, with 10 bases lying between them. Looked up from germline, CDR1 is SGHRS and CDR2 is YFSETQ. This CDR3 comprises 13 residues. This CDR3 is CASSLVRGSEQYF. The CDR3 nucleotides read TGCGCCAGCAGCTTGGTCCGGGGGTCCGAGCAGTACTTC. Combining the CDR3 with reference TRBV5-1 and TRBJ2-7 gives the whole variable domain KAGVTQTPRYLIKTRGQQVTLSCSPISGHRSVSWYQQTPGQGLQFLFEYFSETQRNKGNFPGRFSGRQFSNSRSEMNVSTLELGDSALYLCASSLVRGSEQYFGPGTRLTVT.

This clone was picked up a small number of times. The chain joins TRBV7-9 to TRBJ2-5, with 8 bases identical to TRBD2. Germline CDR1 reads SEHNR; CDR2 reads FQNEAQ (reference sequence). The J segment lost 4 bases and the V segment lost 5 bases, leaving 9 bases of the junction unmatched. This CDR3 contains 15 residues. The CDR3 nucleotides are TGTGCCAGCAGCCCGACCGGGACTAGTGTAGAGACCCAGTACTTC. Protein product: CASSPTGTSVETQYF.

The CDR3 region is CASTSAPYQPQHF. For the CDR3, the DNA is TGTGCCAGCACCTCAGCGCCTTATCAGCCCCAGCATTTT. The chain is built from TRBV28 and TRBJ1-5; D is unclear. V lost 7 bases to trimming and J lost 5 bases, with 12 bases between them. The CDR3 has 13 residues. Germline V gene lookup returns CDR1 MDHEN and CDR2 SYDVKM.

The gene calls are TRBV6-6 and TRBJ2-3, with D unresolved. The germline V and J ends were trimmed by 8 bases and 2 bases, with 11 bases remaining between them. The germline V gene encodes CDR1 MNHNY and CDR2 SVGAGI (reference sequence). CDR3 length: 13 residues. CDR3 nucleotides: TGTGCCAGCGCGGAGCGTGACACAGATACGCAGTATTTT. Encoded protein: CASAERDTDTQYF.

Only a few counts were recorded for this clone. The chain has TRBV5-4 and TRBJ2-2; D possibly corresponds to TRBD2 (5 bases). V was shortened by 0 bases and J by 6 bases, with 9 bases between the two germline ends. This CDR3 has 14 amino acids. Germline assignment: CDR1 SGHNT and CDR2 YYREEE (reference sequence). DNA of the CDR3: TGTGCCAGCAGCTTGGAAGGGAGCTCCGGGGAGCTGTTTTTT. This sequence encodes CASSLEGSSGELFF.

The chain joins TRBV28 to TRBJ1-5; D unclear. CDR1 MDHEN and CDR2 SYDVKM come from the germline V gene. Trimming shortened V by 11 bases and J by 0 bases, and 14 bases separated the two germline ends. There are 14 residues in the CDR3. CDR3 bases: TGTGCCGAGTCGGGGAAGTATAGCAATCAGCCCCAGCATTTT. It codes for CAESGKYSNQPQHF. The full variable domain, completed using reference TRBV28 and TRBJ1-5, is DVKVTQSSRYLVKRTGEKVFLECVQDMDHENMFWYRQDPGLGLRLIYFSYDVKMKEKGDIPEGYSVSREKKERFSLILESASTNQTSMYLCAESGKYSNQPQHFGDGTRLSIL.

This clone was detected once. The chain uses TRBV4-3 and TRBJ1-6; TRBD1 is a possible D gene (6 bases). Germline loops: CDR1 LGHNA, CDR2 YSLEER. V lost 0 bases and J lost 10, with 13 bases in between. The CDR3 totals 15 residues. This chain's CDR3 is CASSQDPQGQSPLHF. In nucleotides, the CDR3 is TGCGCCAGCAGCCAAGATCCCCAGGGGCAATCACCCCTCCACTTT.

This chain connects TRBV9 to TRBJ2-1; maybe TRBD2 (5 bases). The CDR3 sequence is 15 residues long. The germline V gene has CDR1 SGDLS and CDR2 YYNGEE. The V end lost 3 bases, the J end lost 6 bases, and 16 bases lay between the germline ends. CDR3 sequence (DNA): TGTGCCAGCAGCGAGGTTATGGAGCGGCCCAATGAGCAGTTCTTC. This codes for CASSEVMERPNEQFF.

V gene TRBV6-5 combines with J gene TRBJ1-6; 10 nucleotides match TRBD1. This CDR3 comprises 15 residues. V shed 5 bases, J shed 9 bases, and the junction held 7 bases outside the gene matches. CDR1 and CDR2 from the germline V gene are MNHEY and SVGAGI. Written as DNA, the CDR3 is TGTGCCAGCAGTGGGCCGGGACAGGGGTTTTCACCCCTCCACTTT. Translated: CASSGPGQGFSPLHF.